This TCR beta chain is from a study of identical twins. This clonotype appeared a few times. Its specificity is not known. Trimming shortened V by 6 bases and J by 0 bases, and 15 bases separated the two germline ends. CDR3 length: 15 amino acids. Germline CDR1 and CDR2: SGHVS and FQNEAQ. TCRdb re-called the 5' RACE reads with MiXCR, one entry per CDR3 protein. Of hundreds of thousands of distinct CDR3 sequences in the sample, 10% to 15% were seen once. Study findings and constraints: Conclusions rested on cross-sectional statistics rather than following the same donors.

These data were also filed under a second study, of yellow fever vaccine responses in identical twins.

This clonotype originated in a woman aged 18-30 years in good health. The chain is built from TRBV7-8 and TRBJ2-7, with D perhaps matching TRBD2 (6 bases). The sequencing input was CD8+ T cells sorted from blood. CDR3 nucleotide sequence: TGTGCCAGCAGTTGGAGCGGGTCCAGCTCCTACGAGCAGTACTTC. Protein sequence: CASSWSGSSSYEQYF.